These 25 T cell receptor beta chains were all obtained from the same sample, sequenced in a study of blood T cell repertoires in COVID-19. The protocol was immunoSEQ multiplex PCR, while the TCRdb copy is restricted to in-frame clones and leaves out a portion. The table has over 120,000 clones, approximately 90% seen once. Specimen: peripheral blood. These receptors all come from a human donor in a cohort sampled during active COVID-19.

J is TRBJ2-1 and V is TRBV4-3, with D perhaps matching TRBD1 (6 bases). This CDR3 region has 15 residues. Germline CDR1 LGHNA, CDR2 YSLEER. The ends were cut back, 0 bases at V and 3 bases at J, with 9 bases in the middle. The CDR3 loop reads CASSQDRTVYNEQFF. DNA for the CDR3: TGCGCCAGCAGCCAAGATCGGACAGTCTACAATGAGCAGTTCTTC.

The chain is built from TRBV12-3 or TRBV12-4 and TRBJ2-3, with TRBD2 identical over 8 bases. There are 12 residues in the CDR3. With 5 bases clipped from V and 8 bases from J, the junction kept 3 bases outside the gene matches. CDR3 DNA sequence: TGTGCCAGCAGTCGGGGGGGAGGTACGCAGTATTTT. Its protein is CASSRGGGTQYF.

The chain employs TRBV6-4 and TRBJ2-7; weak D call: TRBD2 (5 bases). Germline V gives CDR1 MRHNA, CDR2 SNTAGT. Between the trimmed V and J ends, which lost 2 bases and 3 bases, there was a span of 11 bases. The CDR3 spans 14 residues. This CDR3 reads CASSDEGDYYEQYF. The CDR3 DNA reads as TGTGCCAGCAGTGACGAAGGAGACTACTACGAGCAGTACTTC.

V usage is TRBV19 and J usage is TRBJ1-2, with TRBD1 identical over 11 bases. This CDR3 spans 16 amino acids. The V gene end was trimmed by 5 bases and the J gene end by 6 bases; junction bases not matched to a gene: 11. Germline lookup yields CDR1 LNHDA and CDR2 SQIVND (reference sequence). CDR3 amino acids: CASSSLDRGLVDGYTF. CDR3 bases: TGTGCCAGTAGTTCCCTGGACAGGGGGCTCGTGGATGGCTACACCTTC.

This rearrangement joins TRBV6-5 to TRBJ1-1; unclear D gene. CDR3 length equals 12 residues. Trimming removed 5 bases at V and 7 bases at J, with 11 bases between. Germline V CDR1 and CDR2: MNHEY, SVGAGI. The CDR3 region is CASSPGVGEAFF. In DNA, the CDR3 is TGTGCCAGCAGTCCGGGAGTGGGTGAAGCTTTCTTT.

The chain joins TRBV5-1 to TRBJ1-2; TRBD1 agrees at 8 bases. Germline-derived CDR1 and CDR2 are SGHRS and YFSETQ. J lost 3 bases, V lost 1 base, and 8 bases had no gene match. This CDR3 has 16 amino acids. The CDR3 here is CASSLPRGPDDYGYTF. The CDR3 nucleotides read TGCGCCAGCAGCTTGCCCAGGGGGCCCGACGACTATGGCTACACCTTC.

This chain links TRBV6-1 with TRBJ1-5; D call uncertain. V dropped 1 base and J dropped 8 bases, with 9 bases sitting between them. This CDR3 has 13 residues. Germline V CDR1 and CDR2: MNHNS, SASEGT. Here the CDR3 reads CASSEVSGEPQHF. CDR3 in DNA: TGTGCCAGCAGTGAAGTCTCGGGAGAGCCCCAGCATTTT.

This chain uses TRBV27 with TRBJ2-7; the D is unclear. The CDR3 covers 14 residues. The V gene lost 1 base and the J gene lost 5 bases, with 12 bases spanning the gap. Germline V gene data show CDR1 as MNHEY and CDR2 as SMNVEV (reference sequence). Here the CDR3 reads CASSLLPKLNEQYF. DNA of the CDR3: TGTGCCAGCAGTTTATTGCCCAAACTGAACGAGCAGTACTTC.

The V gene is TRBV4-1, the J gene TRBJ1-2; 9 bases are shared with TRBD1. Per germline, CDR1 MGHRA and CDR2 YSYEKL. This CDR3 spans 15 amino acids. The V gene end was trimmed by 4 bases and the J gene end by 5 bases; junction bases not matched to a gene: 8. CDR3 loop: CASSLLTGGGYGYTF. The CDR3 region has the DNA TGCGCCAGCAGCCTCCTAACAGGGGGCGGGTATGGCTACACCTTC.

The chain joins TRBV6-2 or TRBV6-3 to TRBJ2-2; D is possibly TRBD1 (6 bases). Per the germline V gene, CDR1 is MNHEY and CDR2 is SVGEGT. The CDR3 sequence is 14 residues long. The ends were cut back, 6 bases at V and 4 bases at J, with 12 bases in the middle. The CDR3 region is CASSPRGATGELFF. CDR3 nucleotides: TGTGCCAGCAGCCCCAGGGGTGCCACCGGGGAGCTGTTTTTT.

CDR3 amino acids: CASSPARQGGTEAFF. The CDR3 nucleotides are TGCGCCAGCAGCCCGGCCCGCCAGGGGGGTACTGAAGCTTTCTTT. The V gene is TRBV5-1, the J gene TRBJ1-1, with 7 bases identical to TRBD1. The germline V gene encodes CDR1 SGHRS and CDR2 YFSETQ. The CDR3 has 15 amino acids. Unmatched junction bases numbered 11, after V lost 4 bases and J lost 5 bases.

V usage is TRBV18 and J usage is TRBJ1-3; maybe TRBD1 (5 bases). The CDR3 totals 16 residues. Trimming stripped 1 base from V and 0 bases from J, with 10 bases between. Germline V gene sequence: CDR1 KGHSH, CDR2 LQKENI. The CDR3 nucleotides are TGTGCCAGCTCACCACTTCAGGGCTTCTCTGGAAACACCATATATTTT. Translated: CASSPLQGFSGNTIYF.

The chain employs TRBV9 and TRBJ1-2, with 12 bases aligning to TRBD1. The V gene end was trimmed by 3 bases and the J gene end by 6 bases; junction bases not matched to a gene: 6. Germline CDR1 is SGDLS and CDR2 is YYNGEE. CDR3 length: 15 residues. The CDR3 protein is CASSAGDRGPDGYTF. In DNA form, the CDR3 reads TGTGCCAGCAGCGCGGGGGACAGGGGGCCGGATGGCTACACCTTC.

Only a few counts were recorded for this clone. V is TRBV5-4 and J is TRBJ2-1; tentative D call: TRBD2 (5 bases). Per the germline V gene, CDR1 is SGHNT and CDR2 is YYREEE (reference sequence). CDR3 length: 14 residues. Trimming left V 2 bases short and J 8 bases short, with 14 bases between. The CDR3 here is CASSLAAGRDEQFF. CDR3 bases: TGTGCCAGCAGCTTAGCGGCAGGTCGGGATGAGCAGTTCTTC.

This clone was found once. The chain links TRBV6-6 to TRBJ2-1; the match to TRBD1 covers 8 bases. The CDR3 is 14 amino acids. Germline CDR1 and CDR2: MNHNY and SVGAGI (reference sequence). V trimming: 3 bases; J trimming: 9 bases; junction bases outside the gene matches: 7. CDR3 nucleotides: TGTGCCAGCAGTTATAGTCAGGGGGCGTTTGAGCAGTTCTTC. It specifies CASSYSQGAFEQFF.

This clone was seen more than once but under ten times. The CDR3 loop is CASSRTGAYQETQYF. DNA of the CDR3: TGTGCCAGCAGCCGGACAGGAGCCTACCAAGAGACCCAGTACTTC. This rearrangement joins TRBV5-4 to TRBJ2-5; 7 bases line up with TRBD1. Losses at the gene ends were 4 bases for V and 0 bases for J; bases not matched to a gene: 6. The CDR3 covers 15 residues. Germline CDR1 and CDR2: SGHNT and YYREEE (reference sequence).

The chain recombines TRBV29-1 with TRBJ1-1; TRBD1 aligns across 9 bases. The CDR3 has 11 amino acids. CDR1 is SQVTM, CDR2 ANQGSEA, per germline. V lost 4 bases to trimming and J lost 11 bases; unmatched junction nucleotides: 5. The CDR3 nucleotides read TGCAGCGTTGGAGGGACAGGGATTGCTTTCTTT. It encodes CSVGGTGIAFF. Combining the CDR3 with reference TRBV29-1 and TRBJ1-1 gives the whole variable domain SAVISQKPSRDICQRGTSLTIQCQVDSQVTMMFWYRQQPGQSLTLIATANQGSEATYESGFVIDKFPISRPNLTFSTLTVSNMSPEDSSIYLCSVGGTGIAFFGQGTRLTVV.

For this clone: One end of the junction fails to match germline, which may point to a read error. The chain joins TRBV2 to TRBJ2-3; tentative D call: TRBD2 (6 bases). CDR1 SNHLY and CDR2 FYNNEI come from the germline V gene. The CDR3 contains 8 residues. For the CDR3, the DNA is TGTGCCAGCAGGGGGGACTTCTTT. This encodes CASRGDFF.

The DNA of the CDR3 is TGCGCCAGCAGCTTGTTGGGGGGAAGTGGCTATGGCTACACCTTC. Translation: CASSLLGGSGYGYTF. The chain is built from TRBV5-1 and TRBJ1-2; D is perhaps TRBD1 (5 bases). The germline gives CDR1 SGHRS, CDR2 YFSETQ. This CDR3 region has 15 residues. V lost 1 base and J 4 bases, leaving 14 bases between the germline ends.

The chain uses TRBV6-1 and TRBJ2-3; TRBD2 aligns across 8 bases. This CDR3 is 18 amino acids long. Losses at the gene ends were 3 bases for V and 0 bases for J; bases not matched to a gene: 11. CDR1 is MNHNS and CDR2 is SASEGT in the germline V gene. The CDR3 reads CASSDRWRAGGSTDTQYF. The CDR3 DNA sequence: TGTGCCAGCAGTGACCGATGGAGGGCGGGAGGTAGCACAGATACGCAGTATTTT.

The rearrangement uses TRBV19 and TRBJ2-7; 7 bases are a match to TRBD1. V was clipped by 7 bases and J by 3 bases; unmatched bases: 12. CDR1 LNHDA and CDR2 SQIVND come from the germline V gene (reference sequence). The CDR3 runs to 15 residues. The CDR3 DNA is TGTGCCAGTAAGAATATAAGGGACAGAAGCTACGAGCAGTACTTC. Protein sequence: CASKNIRDRSYEQYF.

V is TRBV5-1 and J is TRBJ2-2, with D hard to call. This CDR3 spans 14 amino acids. CDR1 is SGHRS, CDR2 YFSETQ, per germline. V was pared by 4 bases and J by 3 bases, with 10 bases between. The CDR3 DNA follows: TGCGCCAGCAGCCCCGCGCGGTACACCGGGGAGCTGTTTTTT. This gives the protein CASSPARYTGELFF.

The chain has TRBV11-2 and TRBJ2-7, with D perhaps matching TRBD1 (6 bases). CDR1 is SGHAT and CDR2 is FQNNGV in the germline V gene. The CDR3 runs 14 residues. Between the trimmed V and J ends, which lost 5 bases and 4 bases, there was a span of 15 bases. The CDR3 region is CASSPNLGTYEQYF. The CDR3 nucleotides read TGTGCCAGCAGCCCCAACTTGGGGACATACGAGCAGTACTTC.

The chain carries TRBV14 and TRBJ1-1, with a possible D match to TRBD1 (5 bases). The length of the CDR3 is 14 residues. Germline values: CDR1 SGHDN, CDR2 FVKESK. Trimming removed 6 bases from V and 0 bases from J, with 11 bases in between. CDR3 nucleotide sequence: TGTGCCAGCAGTCCGCAGGGAATGAACACTGAAGCTTTCTTT. This translates into CASSPQGMNTEAFF.

The genes are TRBV4-1 and TRBJ2-3, with D possibly being TRBD1 (6 bases). CDR1 MGHRA and CDR2 YSYEKL come from the germline V gene. The CDR3 totals 15 residues. Between the trimmed V and J ends, which lost 0 bases and 6 bases, there was a span of 13 bases. Written as DNA, the CDR3 is TGCGCCAGCAGCCAAGATGGGGGCTCGGTGGATACGCAGTATTTT. Encoded protein: CASSQDGGSVDTQYF.